The 31 T cell receptor beta chains given below trace back to one sample, sequenced in a study of response to subunit inactivated influenza vaccine. MiXCR, run by TCRdb on the RT-PCR reads, gives a single entry per CDR3 protein. Of around 790,000 distinct CDR3 sequences listed, around 20% are singletons. The starting material was PBMCs from blood, obtained roughly 5 days after vaccination. Every receptor here comes from a man aged 50-59 years who received an inactivated influenza vaccine.

This clonotype has only a few counts. CDR3: CASSDSARRYPYNEQFF. The CDR3 DNA sequence: TGTGCCAGCAGTGACTCGGCGAGGCGGTACCCCTACAATGAGCAGTTCTTC. The V call is TRBV6-4, the J call TRBJ2-1; D uncertain. The V gene lost 0 bases and the J gene lost 2 bases, with 14 bases spanning the gap. CDR3 size: 17 residues. CDR1 MRHNA and CDR2 SNTAGT come from the germline V gene.

This chain connects TRBV27 to TRBJ1-2; a possible D gene is TRBD1 (6 bases). CDR1 MNHEY and CDR2 SMNVEV come from the germline V gene (reference sequence). The CDR3 runs 13 residues. V shed 0 bases and J shed 4 bases, with 6 bases lying between them. The CDR3 coding sequence is TGTGCCAGCAGTTTATCGGACAGCTATGGCTACACCTTC. Translated: CASSLSDSYGYTF.

The rearrangement joins TRBV5-5 to TRBJ1-1; 9 bases agree with TRBD1. In germline, CDR1 is SGHKS, CDR2 YYEKEE (reference sequence). The CDR3 consists of 15 residues. V lost 3 bases to trimming and J lost 5 bases; unmatched junction nucleotides: 8. The CDR3 spells CASSSRQGVGTEAFF. For the CDR3, the DNA is TGTGCCAGCAGCTCGAGACAGGGGGTAGGAACTGAAGCTTTCTTT.

In its sample, this clonotype was seen a few times. The chain joins TRBV14 to TRBJ2-7; 9 nucleotides match TRBD1. In germline, CDR1 is SGHDN, CDR2 FVKESK. The V gene end was trimmed by 4 bases and the J gene end by 3 bases; junction bases not matched to a gene: 7. The CDR3 is 15 amino acids. In DNA, the CDR3 is TGTGCCAGCAGCCGACCGGGACAGGGTTTCTACGAGCAGTACTTC. This codes for CASSRPGQGFYEQYF.

CDR3 loop: CASSQDQRDSYEQYF. The CDR3 nucleotides read TGTGCCAGCAGCCAAGATCAGCGGGACTCCTACGAGCAGTACTTC. The chain employs TRBV4-2 and TRBJ2-7, with 7 bases lining up with TRBD2. J lost 0 bases, V lost 0 bases, and 2 bases had no gene match. The CDR3 is 15 amino acids. Germline CDR1 LGHNA, CDR2 YNFKEQ.

This clonotype was detected ten times or more. The chain couples TRBV10-3 to TRBJ1-1; weak D call: TRBD1 (5 bases). Per germline, CDR1 ENHRY and CDR2 SYGVKD. V lost 5 bases and J 0 bases, leaving 10 bases between the germline ends. This CDR3 region has 14 residues. CDR3 sequence (DNA): TGTGCCATCAGTAATGGGGGGTTGAACACTGAAGCTTTCTTT. It encodes CAISNGGLNTEAFF.

This clonotype turned up a few times. In DNA form, the CDR3 reads TGTGCCAGCAGCAACGACAGGGGGCACCCCGATAACGAGCAGTACTTC. Amino acid sequence: CASSNDRGHPDNEQYF. The J gene is TRBJ2-7, the V gene TRBV21-1; the table's D call of TRBD1 was not tested on the DNA. TRBV21-1 is termed a pseudogene. The CDR3 covers 16 residues.

This clonotype was seen a few times. This sequence joins TRBV20-1 and TRBJ1-5, with unresolved D. V lost 3 bases to trimming and J lost 5 bases, with 14 bases between them. Germline CDR1 is DFQATT and CDR2 is SNEGSKA (reference sequence). The CDR3 extends over 14 amino acids. In nucleotides, the CDR3 is TGCAGTGCTAGGGGTGTTCTAGCCGATCAGCCCCAGCATTTT. It translates to CSARGVLADQPQHF.

This clonotype has only a few counts. The chain uses TRBV28 and TRBJ2-1; 7 bases are a match to TRBD1. The CDR3 consists of 14 residues. V was pared by 8 bases and J by 4 bases, with 8 bases of the junction left unmatched. CDR1 and CDR2 from the germline V gene are MDHEN and SYDVKM. This chain's CDR3 is CASYGTAKYNEQFF. CDR3 DNA: TGTGCCAGCTACGGGACAGCTAAATACAATGAGCAGTTCTTC.

This sequence joins TRBV7-9 and TRBJ1-2; no firm D call. The CDR3 is 13 amino acids. Germline V gives CDR1 SEHNR, CDR2 FQNEAQ (reference sequence). V gave up 7 bases and J gave up 4 bases, with 13 bases separating them. The CDR3 sequence: CASNEGLTYGYTF. CDR3 DNA sequence: TGTGCCAGCAACGAGGGCCTTACCTATGGCTACACCTTC.

This chain connects TRBV29-1 to TRBJ2-2; 7 bases agree with TRBD1. The CDR3 contains 13 residues. Germline assignment: CDR1 SQVTM and CDR2 ANQGSEA. Trimming at V came to 7 bases and at J to 6 bases, leaving 8 bases not matched to a gene. DNA for the CDR3: TGCAGCGCCCTCCCTACAGGGGCCGGGGAGCTGTTTTTT. Translating it yields CSALPTGAGELFF.

V and J are TRBV12-3 or TRBV12-4 and TRBJ1-5; D gene uncertain. The V end lost 4 bases, the J end lost 6 bases, and 10 bases lay between the germline ends. This CDR3 is built from 13 residues. The CDR3 bases are TGTGCCAGCAGTTCCCTTTCGGGTCAGCCCCAGCATTTT. Its translation: CASSSLSGQPQHF.

There are many counts of this clonotype. The V call is TRBV15, the J call TRBJ2-4; 10 bases agree with TRBD2. Germline-derived CDR1 and CDR2 are LNHNV and YYDKDF (reference sequence). V lost 0 bases and J lost 9; bases outside the gene matches: 11. The CDR3 consists of 17 residues. CDR3 nucleotide sequence: TGTGCCACCAGCAGAGATGGGCTAGCGGGAGAAGCTAGCATTCAGTACTTC. Translation: CATSRDGLAGEASIQYF.

This clonotype has a handful of counts. V and J are TRBV20-1 and TRBJ2-5, with 10 bases that match TRBD2. This CDR3 contains 14 residues. The germline CDR1 and CDR2 sequences are DFQATT and SNEGSKA (reference sequence). Trimming at V came to 3 bases and at J to 7 bases, leaving 8 bases not matched to a gene. CDR3 DNA sequence: TGCAGTGCTAGGTGGACTAGCGGCTCCTTGACCCAGTACTTC. Its translation is CSARWTSGSLTQYF.

The rearrangement joins TRBV18 to TRBJ2-2; perhaps TRBD1 as D (6 bases). Germline V gene data show CDR1 as KGHSH and CDR2 as LQKENI. Trimming pared 2 bases from V and 6 bases from J, leaving 16 bases between. The CDR3 length is 16 residues. CDR3 sequence (DNA): TGTGCCAGCTCACCAGGGCAGGGGACCAGTGCCGGGGAGCTGTTTTTT. The encoded protein is CASSPGQGTSAGELFF.

The CDR3 region is CASSSTGTSGFYNEQFF. CDR3 DNA: TGCGCCAGCAGCTCGACCGGGACTAGCGGGTTTTACAATGAGCAGTTCTTC. This chain uses TRBV5-1 with TRBJ2-1; 12 bases align to TRBD2. J gave up 4 bases and V 3 bases, and 8 bases lay outside the gene matches. Germline V lookup: CDR1 SGHRS, CDR2 YFSETQ. This CDR3 is built from 17 residues.

V gene TRBV20-1 combines with J gene TRBJ2-1; no clear D gene. V lost 0 bases and J lost 6, with 15 bases in between. Germline V gene data show CDR1 as DFQATT and CDR2 as SNEGSKA (reference sequence). CDR3 length: 15 residues. The CDR3 nucleotides read TGCAGTGCTAGAGATCCCGGCAGAGCCAGCAATGAGCAGTTCTTC. Protein product: CSARDPGRASNEQFF.

V gene TRBV5-5 combines with J gene TRBJ2-3; D possibly matches TRBD1 or TRBD2 (6 bases each). V shed 3 bases and J shed 2 bases, with 13 bases lying between them. Germline lookup yields CDR1 SGHKS and CDR2 YYEKEE (reference sequence). This CDR3 contains 15 residues. CDR3 residues: CASSSFGGNTDTQYF. The CDR3 bases are TGTGCCAGCAGCTCCTTCGGGGGCAACACAGATACGCAGTATTTT.

The chain uses TRBV29-1 and TRBJ2-1; 12 bases align to TRBD1. J lost 11 bases, V lost 7 bases, and 9 bases had no gene match. CDR1 is SQVTM and CDR2 is ANQGSEA in the germline V gene. This CDR3 has 13 residues. The CDR3 here is CSAGQGALIQQFF. CDR3 nucleotide sequence: TGCAGCGCGGGACAGGGGGCGCTCATTCAGCAGTTCTTC.

The chain carries TRBV10-3 and TRBJ2-7; TRBD2 matches at 10 bases. The V gene's germline CDR1 is ENHRY and CDR2 SYGVKD. The CDR3 spans 14 residues. The V segment lost 5 bases and the J segment 1 base; nucleotides outside the gene matches: 2. In DNA form, the CDR3 reads TGTGCCATCAGTATTAGCGGGGGGTCCTACGAGCAGTACTTC. It is translated as CAISISGGSYEQYF.

The chain recombines TRBV6-2 or TRBV6-3 with TRBJ2-1; 7 nucleotides agree with TRBD2. Germline CDR1 is MNHEY and CDR2 is SVGEGT. Losses at the gene ends were 8 bases for V and 9 bases for J; bases not matched to a gene: 25. This CDR3 contains 18 residues. The CDR3 loop reads CASGPWERRRLAEGEQFF. CDR3 DNA sequence: TGTGCCAGCGGCCCATGGGAGCGGAGAAGACTAGCCGAAGGTGAGCAGTTCTTC.

This clonotype was detected only a few times. The chain recombines TRBV12-3 or TRBV12-4 with TRBJ2-5; TRBD1 is a possible D gene (6 bases). The length of the CDR3 is 14 residues. Trimming cost V 5 bases and J 4 bases, with 14 bases left between them. CDR3 in DNA: TGTGCCAGCAGTACAGGGCGAGATGGAGAGACCCAGTACTTC. It codes for CASSTGRDGETQYF.

The rearrangement uses TRBV4-1 and TRBJ2-4; 8 bases fit TRBD1. The V segment lost 2 bases and the J segment 7 bases; nucleotides outside the gene matches: 7. Germline V CDR1 and CDR2: MGHRA, YSYEKL. There are 15 residues in the CDR3. The CDR3 DNA is TGCGCCAGCAGCCAACAGGGGGCCTCGAGGAACATTCAGTACTTC. It specifies CASSQQGASRNIQYF.

This clonotype was found a few times. The V gene is TRBV9, the J gene TRBJ2-7; D possibly matches TRBD1 or TRBD2 (5 bases each). The germline V gene encodes CDR1 SGDLS and CDR2 YYNGEE. The CDR3 is made up of 17 amino acids. The germline V and J ends were trimmed by 0 bases and 2 bases, with 18 bases remaining between them. CDR3 nucleotides: TGTGCCAGCAGCGTAGGTCTTAGGGACGGAAGGGCCTACGAGCAGTACTTC. The encoded protein is CASSVGLRDGRAYEQYF.

The CDR3 DNA follows: TGTGCCAGCAGCTTAGTTATGGGGAACACCATATATTTT. Encoded protein: CASSLVMGNTIYF. The rearrangement links TRBV7-2 to TRBJ1-3; D remains ambiguous. Germline CDR1 SGHTA, CDR2 FQGNSA. The CDR3 contains 13 residues. V was pared by 1 base and J by 7 bases, with 8 bases between.

The sample holds a few counts of this clonotype. The V call is TRBV28, the J call TRBJ1-1; 9 bases are a match to TRBD1. Germline lookup yields CDR1 MDHEN and CDR2 SYDVKM. V shed 2 bases and J 4 bases; nucleotides not matched to a gene: 5. This CDR3 has 15 residues. The CDR3 DNA is TGTGCCAGCAGTTTAGGGGACAGGGTACTCACTGAAGCTTTCTTT. It is translated as CASSLGDRVLTEAFF.

This clonotype was counted once. The chain recombines TRBV30 with TRBJ1-5, with D uncertain. CDR3 length: 15 residues. Trimming cost V 1 base and J 0 bases, with 10 bases left between them. CDR1 and CDR2 (germline): GTSNPN, SVGIG (reference sequence). The CDR3 spells CAWSARASSNQPQHF. CDR3 DNA sequence: TGTGCCTGGAGTGCGAGAGCTTCTAGCAATCAGCCCCAGCATTTT.

This clonotype has a handful of counts. This chain uses TRBV20-1 with TRBJ2-7; either TRBD1 or TRBD2 may supply D (5 bases each). V was shortened by 6 bases and J by 2 bases, with 17 bases between the two germline ends. CDR3 size: 14 residues. CDR1 is DFQATT, CDR2 SNEGSKA, per germline (reference sequence). The CDR3 DNA follows: TGCAGTGCGCAGGGAGCAGAATTGACCTACGAGCAGTACTTC. This translates into CSAQGAELTYEQYF.

This clonotype was observed at least ten times. This chain connects TRBV7-9 to TRBJ2-2, with TRBD2 matching 7 bases. CDR1 SEHNR and CDR2 FQNEAQ come from the germline V gene (reference sequence). The CDR3 is made up of 15 amino acids. After removal of 5 bases from V and 7 bases from J, the junction contained 10 bases not matched to a gene. The CDR3 sequence is CASSPHPGRVGELFF. In DNA form, the CDR3 reads TGTGCCAGCAGCCCCCATCCAGGGAGGGTCGGGGAGCTGTTTTTT.

V gene TRBV6-1 combines with J gene TRBJ1-5; D gene uncertain. The CDR3 totals 14 residues. V gave up 6 bases and J gave up 4 bases, with 13 bases separating them. Germline CDR1 reads MNHNS; CDR2 reads SASEGT. The DNA of the CDR3 is TGTGCCAGCAGCCCGCCTGGGGAGAATCAGCCCCAGCATTTT. It codes for CASSPPGENQPQHF.

Only a few counts were recorded for this clonotype. The chain combines TRBV4-2 with TRBJ2-7; unclear D gene. V was pared by 0 bases and J by 2 bases, with 5 bases between. CDR1 and CDR2 from the germline V gene are LGHNA and YNFKEQ. The CDR3 has 13 residues. The CDR3 DNA reads as TGTGCCAGCAGCCAAGAGGCCCCCTACGAGCAGTACTTC. It is translated as CASSQEAPYEQYF.